These 32 T cell receptor beta chains originate from one sample sequenced in a study of CD4+ T cells in melanoma. Data came from immunoSEQ multiplex PCR; TCRdb stores just in-frame clones and leaves some out. The data hold several thousand clones, with about two thirds observed a single time. Sequencing was done on a sample of cells from a culture (not recorded whether cultured in vitro). These receptors all stem from a human donor with melanoma.

The CDR3 loop is CASSVSGTGFNEQFF. The CDR3 DNA reads as TGTGCCAGCTCGGTGAGTGGGACAGGGTTCAATGAGCAGTTCTTC. The chain has TRBV18 and TRBJ2-1; 9 nucleotides align to TRBD1. J lost 6 bases, V lost 6 bases, and 9 bases had no gene match. From germline, CDR1 is KGHSH and CDR2 LQKENI. The CDR3 consists of 15 residues.

The chain links TRBV6-2 or TRBV6-3 to TRBJ1-1; 8 bases are a match to TRBD1. Looked up from germline, CDR1 is MNHEY and CDR2 is SVGEGT. The CDR3 consists of 13 residues. The trim removed 6 bases at V and 5 bases at J, leaving 5 bases unmatched. CDR3 sequence: CASSPGQGTEAFF. DNA for the CDR3: TGTGCCAGCAGCCCCGGACAGGGAACTGAAGCTTTCTTT.

The V and J genes are TRBV20-1 and TRBJ2-3; 14 nucleotides line up with TRBD2. The CDR3 runs 18 residues. V shed 3 bases, J shed 1 base, and the junction held 9 bases outside the gene matches. Germline CDR1 is DFQATT and CDR2 is SNEGSKA (reference sequence). CDR3 bases: TGCAGTGCTAGTCGACTAGCGGGGGGGCTCGTCGGCACAGATACGCAGTATTTT. It codes for CSASRLAGGLVGTDTQYF.

The chain uses TRBV6-5 and TRBJ2-7; D is unclear. The CDR3 covers 15 residues. The ends were cut back, 8 bases at V and 0 bases at J, with 17 bases in the middle. CDR1 is MNHEY and CDR2 is SVGAGI in the germline V gene. The CDR3 bases are TGTGCCAGCCACGAAGGGAACAGACCCTCCTACGAGCAGTACTTC. It codes for CASHEGNRPSYEQYF.

CDR3 amino acids: CASSPLRGSGSYEQYF. The CDR3 bases are TGTGCCAGCAGTCCACTCCGGGGAAGCGGCTCCTACGAGCAGTACTTC. The chain recombines TRBV7-2 with TRBJ2-7; D may be TRBD2 (5 bases). The V gene lost 6 bases and the J gene lost 0 bases, with 18 bases spanning the gap. Per the germline V gene, CDR1 is SGHTA and CDR2 is FQGNSA. The CDR3 spans 16 residues.

The genes are TRBV19 and TRBJ2-3; 13 nucleotides agree with TRBD2. CDR1 and CDR2 from the germline V gene are LNHDA and SQIVND (reference sequence). The CDR3 runs to 19 residues. With V trimmed by 6 bases and J by 2 bases, 14 bases remained unmatched. The CDR3 is CASSRRGGLAGMNTDTQYF. The CDR3 nucleotides read TGTGCCAGTAGCCGACGTGGGGGACTAGCGGGGATGAACACAGATACGCAGTATTTT.

The chain recombines TRBV9 with TRBJ2-7; a weak D match, TRBD2 (5 bases). Trimming took 0 bases from V and 0 from J, leaving 10 bases between them. This CDR3 region has 15 residues. The germline V gene encodes CDR1 SGDLS and CDR2 YYNGEE. CDR3 in amino acids: CASSVVPGSSYEQYF. The DNA for the CDR3 is TGTGCCAGCAGCGTAGTCCCGGGGAGCTCCTACGAGCAGTACTTC.

This chain connects TRBV4-1 to TRBJ1-5, with D perhaps TRBD1 (6 bases). The V end was cut by 0 bases, the J end by 3 bases, with 12 bases between. The CDR3 contains 16 residues. Germline lookup yields CDR1 MGHRA and CDR2 YSYEKL. CDR3 DNA: TGCGCCAGCAGCCAAGATGCGGGGGCCTTCAATCAGCCCCAGCATTTT. This gives the protein CASSQDAGAFNQPQHF.

This sequence joins TRBV7-2 and TRBJ2-7; TRBD2 matches 10 bases. The CDR3 is 16 residues long. After removal of 5 bases from V and 2 bases from J, the junction contained 9 bases not matched to a gene. CDR1 and CDR2 (germline): SGHTA, FQGNSA. The CDR3 region has the DNA TGTGCCAGCAGCCCCCCTGGACTAGCGGTGACCTACGAGCAGTACTTC. The encoded protein is CASSPPGLAVTYEQYF. Drawing the rest from reference TRBV7-2 and TRBJ2-7, the complete variable domain is GAGVSQSPSNKVTEKGKDVELRCDPISGHTALYWYRQSLGQGLEFLIYFQGNSAPDKSGLPSDRFSAERTGGSVSTLTIQRTQQEDSAVYLCASSPPGLAVTYEQYFGPGTRLTVT.

This chain connects TRBV30 to TRBJ1-2; the D gene is possibly TRBD1 (6 bases). This CDR3 contains 15 residues. Germline V gene sequence: CDR1 GTSNPN, CDR2 SVGIG (reference sequence). The V end was cut by 5 bases, the J end by 7 bases, with 23 bases between. The CDR3 loop reads CAWENRVRIGGGYTF. Written as DNA, the CDR3 is TGTGCCTGGGAAAACAGGGTTCGGATTGGTGGTGGCTACACCTTC.

This clone was seen only a few times. V and J are TRBV19 and TRBJ1-1; D perhaps matches TRBD1 (5 bases). Per germline, CDR1 LNHDA and CDR2 SQIVND (reference sequence). There are 15 residues in the CDR3. V shed 6 bases and J shed 0 bases, with 14 bases lying between them. The CDR3 region has the DNA TGTGCCAGTAGGGACCGGGGGGGGATGAACACTGAAGCTTTCTTT. Translating it yields CASRDRGGMNTEAFF. Drawing the rest from reference TRBV19 and TRBJ1-1, the complete variable domain is DGGITQSPKYLFRKEGQNVTLSCEQNLNHDAMYWYRQDPGQGLRLIYYSQIVNDFQKGDIAEGYSVSREKKESFPLTVTSAQKNPTAFYLCASRDRGGMNTEAFFGQGTRLTVV.

This clone appeared a single time. The chain couples TRBV7-9 to TRBJ2-1; the match to TRBD1 covers 7 bases. J lost 0 bases, V lost 5 bases, and 7 bases had no gene match. Germline CDR1 and CDR2: SEHNR and FQNEAQ (reference sequence). There are 16 residues in the CDR3. The CDR3 DNA follows: TGTGCCAGCAGCCCTAGACAGGGTACCTCCTACAATGAGCAGTTCTTC. Its protein product is CASSPRQGTSYNEQFF.

This sequence joins TRBV12-3 or TRBV12-4 and TRBJ1-6; no reliable D call. The CDR3 is 13 residues long. V lost 6 bases and J lost 14, with 17 bases in between. CDR3 nucleotides: TGTGCCAGCAGACTAAGTCCCCTTCCGACCCTCCACTTT. It codes for CASRLSPLPTLHF.

The chain employs TRBV4-1 and TRBJ2-6; tentatively, D is TRBD1 (6 bases). The germline V gene encodes CDR1 MGHRA and CDR2 YSYEKL. V was shortened by 0 bases and J by 0 bases, with 15 bases between the two germline ends. This CDR3 has 19 amino acids. The CDR3 here is CASSQDLPTGRSGANVLTF. The CDR3 region has the DNA TGCGCCAGCAGCCAAGATCTTCCGACAGGACGCTCTGGGGCCAACGTCCTGACTTTC.

This clone has just a few counts. The chain employs TRBV4-2 and TRBJ2-6; possible D gene TRBD1, 6 bases. The CDR3 is 19 residues long. Per germline, CDR1 LGHNA and CDR2 YNFKEQ. V shed 1 base and J shed 4 bases, with 20 bases lying between them. The CDR3, as DNA: TGTGCCAGCAGCCAAGGCTGGGGCAGGGGCCCGGCAGGGGCCAACGTCCTGACTTTC. Its protein product is CASSQGWGRGPAGANVLTF.

The table lists this clone with a count of one. One end of the junction varies from germline; a read error may be responsible. The rearrangement links TRBV7-7 to TRBJ2-2; D possibly matches TRBD1 or TRBD2 (5 bases each). This CDR3 is 17 amino acids long. Germline CDR1 reads SSHAT; CDR2 reads FNYEAQ (reference sequence). CDR3 protein: CASSSTDWGRGTGELFF. CDR3 nucleotide sequence: TGTGCTAGCAGCTCAACCGACTGGGGCCGGGGCACCGGGGAGCTGTTTTTT. Complete variable domain (other parts from reference TRBV7-7 and TRBJ2-2): GAGVSQSPRYKVTKRGQDVTLRCDPISSHATLYWYQQALGQGPEFLTYFNYEAQPDKSGLPSDRFSAERPEGSISTLTIQRTEQRDSAMYRCASSSTDWGRGTGELFFGEGSRLTVL.

The gene calls are TRBV6-2 or TRBV6-3 and TRBJ2-7; the match to TRBD1 covers 9 bases. This CDR3 is 15 amino acids long. The V gene's germline CDR1 is MNHEY and CDR2 SVGEGT. With V trimmed by 5 bases and J by 3 bases, 8 bases remained unmatched. The CDR3 here is CASSRPGQGIYEQYF. The DNA of the CDR3 is TGTGCCAGCAGTAGACCGGGACAGGGAATCTACGAGCAGTACTTC.

V usage is TRBV7-2 and J usage is TRBJ2-7; the match to TRBD1 covers 8 bases. The CDR3 is made up of 17 amino acids. Trimming at V came to 1 base and at J to 3 bases, leaving 11 bases not matched to a gene. In germline, CDR1 is SGHTA, CDR2 FQGNSA. As DNA, the CDR3 is TGTGCCAGCAGCTTAGTGGCGCCCGGACAGGGAGGCTACGAGCAGTACTTC. Its translation: CASSLVAPGQGGYEQYF.

The chain combines TRBV5-4 with TRBJ1-2; D remains unclear. V was cut by 6 bases and J by 6 bases, with 21 bases left in between. The CDR3 has 15 amino acids. Germline V CDR1 and CDR2: SGHNT, YYREEE (reference sequence). The CDR3 DNA sequence: TGTGCCAGCATCAACCCGGACGCCGTGAAGCATGGCTACACCTTC. This encodes CASINPDAVKHGYTF.

The chain recombines TRBV11-2 with TRBJ1-2; no clear D gene. The V and J ends lost 1 base and 3 bases respectively, with 9 bases between them. CDR3 length: 14 amino acids. Per the germline V gene, CDR1 is SGHAT and CDR2 is FQNNGV. This CDR3 reads CASSLGVGDYGYTF. In nucleotides, the CDR3 is TGTGCCAGCAGCTTAGGGGTCGGGGACTATGGCTACACCTTC.

This clone came up a few times. The chain employs TRBV7-3 and TRBJ2-2; D not resolved. The CDR3 extends over 13 amino acids. The V end lost 2 bases, the J end lost 4 bases, and 5 bases lay between the germline ends. CDR1 and CDR2 from the germline V gene are SGHTA and FQGTGA. CDR3 bases: TGTGCCAGCAGCTTACACCTCACCGGGGAGCTGTTTTTT. It translates to CASSLHLTGELFF.

This clone was seen a few times. V and J are TRBV6-4 and TRBJ2-2; D unresolved. V was pared by 3 bases and J by 5 bases, with 10 bases between. This CDR3 is 14 amino acids long. Germline V gene data show CDR1 as MRHNA and CDR2 as SNTAGT. The CDR3 coding sequence is TGTGCCAGCAGTGAGGGTTCGGAAACCGGGGAGCTGTTTTTT. It codes for CASSEGSETGELFF.

This clone was seen only a few times. This chain connects TRBV5-1 to TRBJ1-2; D perhaps matches TRBD1 (6 bases). Trimming took 1 base from V and 6 from J, leaving 10 bases between them. The CDR3 is 13 residues long. Germline assignment: CDR1 SGHRS and CDR2 YFSETQ. This CDR3 reads CASSLTEGDGYTF. The CDR3 coding sequence is TGCGCCAGCAGCTTGACCGAGGGGGATGGCTACACCTTC. Together with reference TRBV5-1 and TRBJ1-2, the CDR3 gives the full variable domain: KAGVTQTPRYLIKTRGQQVTLSCSPISGHRSVSWYQQTPGQGLQFLFEYFSETQRNKGNFPGRFSGRQFSNSRSEMNVSTLELGDSALYLCASSLTEGDGYTFGSGTRLTVV.

The J gene is TRBJ2-3, the V gene TRBV6-4; the match to TRBD1 covers 10 bases. This CDR3 is built from 19 residues. V was clipped by 6 bases and J by 0 bases; unmatched bases: 15. Germline assignment: CDR1 MRHNA and CDR2 SNTAGT. The CDR3 sequence: CASRYEGQGLLRSTDTQYF. In nucleotides, the CDR3 is TGTGCCAGCAGATACGAGGGACAGGGGCTCTTGAGAAGCACAGATACGCAGTATTTT.

The table lists this clone with a few counts. The V gene is TRBV6-1, the J gene TRBJ1-2; 8 nucleotides line up with TRBD1. Germline CDR1 is MNHNS and CDR2 is SASEGT. V dropped 1 base and J dropped 4; count of bases not matched to a gene: 5. The CDR3 contains 15 residues. This CDR3 reads CASSEGQGFAYGYTF. Written as DNA, the CDR3 is TGTGCCAGCAGTGAAGGACAGGGGTTCGCCTATGGCTACACCTTC.

V is TRBV19 and J is TRBJ1-5, with D possibly TRBD1 on 5 matching bases. This CDR3 has 13 amino acids. Trimming took 3 bases from V and 3 from J, leaving 6 bases between them. The germline CDR1 and CDR2 sequences are LNHDA and SQIVND (reference sequence). In nucleotides, the CDR3 is TGTGCCAGTAGTATGGGGGTCAATCAGCCCCAGCATTTT. Amino acid sequence: CASSMGVNQPQHF.

The chain joins TRBV7-6 to TRBJ1-1; possibly TRBD1 for D (6 bases). The CDR3 is 15 amino acids. The ends were cut back, 1 base at V and 1 base at J, with 10 bases in the middle. Germline V CDR1 and CDR2: SGHVS, FNYEAQ. CDR3 coding DNA: TGTGCCAGCAGCTTAGTGCTGGGGGCGAACACTGAAGCTTTCTTT. This gives the protein CASSLVLGANTEAFF. Together with reference TRBV7-6 and TRBJ1-1, the CDR3 gives the full variable domain: GAGVSQSPRYKVTKRGQDVALRCDPISGHVSLYWYRQALGQGPEFLTYFNYEAQQDKSGLPNDRFSAERPEGSISTLTIQRTEQRDSAMYRCASSLVLGANTEAFFGQGTRLTVV.

The chain combines TRBV7-8 with TRBJ1-1; no definite D call. The CDR3 has 14 residues. In germline, CDR1 is SGHVS, CDR2 FQNEAQ. Trimming took 1 base from V and 4 from J, leaving 10 bases between them. Here the CDR3 DNA reads TGTGCCAGCAGCTTAGTTGGGGTAGGCACTGAAGCTTTCTTT. Translating gives CASSLVGVGTEAFF. Combining the CDR3 with reference TRBV7-8 and TRBJ1-1 gives the whole variable domain GAGVSQSPRYKVAKRGQDVALRCDPISGHVSLFWYQQALGQGPEFLTYFQNEAQLDKSGLPSDRFFAERPEGSVSTLKIQRTQQEDSAVYLCASSLVGVGTEAFFGQGTRLTVV.

V gene TRBV27 combines with J gene TRBJ2-1, with TRBD2 as a possible D gene (6 bases). V lost 7 bases, J lost 0 bases, and 10 bases lay in between. CDR3 size: 14 residues. Germline-derived CDR1 and CDR2 are MNHEY and SMNVEV (reference sequence). CDR3 sequence: CASTAGSSYNEQFF. The CDR3 coding sequence is TGTGCCAGCACCGCCGGGAGCTCCTACAATGAGCAGTTCTTC.

This clone is categorized as large (0.1 to 1%). The chain links TRBV19 to TRBJ1-6; D is perhaps TRBD1 (5 bases). Germline CDR1 LNHDA, CDR2 SQIVND (reference sequence). V dropped 3 bases and J dropped 10 bases, with 10 bases sitting between them. The CDR3 runs to 13 residues. The CDR3 DNA reads as TGTGCCAGTAGTATTGTAGGGGCATCACCCCTCCACTTT. It translates to CASSIVGASPLHF.

The rearrangement joins TRBV14 to TRBJ1-1, with 9 bases identical to TRBD1. In germline, CDR1 is SGHDN, CDR2 FVKESK. Germline trimming cut 3 bases from V and 6 bases from J; bases unmatched to any gene: 14. The CDR3 runs to 17 residues. CDR3 bases: TGTGCCAGCAGCCATCCGAGTCCCGGGACAGGGAAAGCTGAAGCTTTCTTT. Protein product: CASSHPSPGTGKAEAFF.

Sample share makes this clone medium-sized (0.01 to 0.1%). The chain links TRBV5-1 to TRBJ1-6, with no clear D. In germline, CDR1 is SGHRS, CDR2 YFSETQ. With 4 bases removed from V and 1 base from J, the gap between germline ends came to 18 bases. The CDR3 sequence is 18 residues long. The CDR3 region is CASSRRHPDGSYNSPLHF. Written as DNA, the CDR3 is TGCGCCAGCAGCCGCAGGCATCCTGATGGGTCCTATAATTCACCCCTCCACTTT. The complete variable domain, with remaining parts taken from reference TRBV5-1 and TRBJ1-6, reads KAGVTQTPRYLIKTRGQQVTLSCSPISGHRSVSWYQQTPGQGLQFLFEYFSETQRNKGNFPGRFSGRQFSNSRSEMNVSTLELGDSALYLCASSRRHPDGSYNSPLHFGNGTRLTVT.